The 6 T cell receptor beta chains below all came from one sample that was sequenced in a study of T cell repertoires in cytomegalovirus infection (dated by TCRdb to about 2019). The run used an Illumina HiSeq 1500. Starting from the raw public reads, TCRdb applied fastp trimming at Q25, assembled clones with MiXCR and retained in-frame beta chains. Entries are consolidated by CDR3 protein sequence, retaining the most common genes and DNA. For this sample there are around 450,000 distinct CDR3 sequences; roughly a third appear just once. Of the sample, roughly 13% is held by the ten largest clones. The material sequenced was PBMCs. The receptors were gathered from a human donor in good health (CMV status not recorded). Some clones in this sample may be carry-over from other donors' samples.

This clonotype was seen ten or more times. This chain links TRBV7-2 with TRBJ2-1; 10 positions agree with TRBD2. Germline assignment: CDR1 SGHTA and CDR2 FQGNSA. The J segment lost 2 bases and the V segment lost 5 bases, leaving 6 bases of the junction unmatched. The CDR3 is made up of 16 amino acids. The CDR3 region is CASSALAGGTYNEQFF. The CDR3 nucleotides are TGTGCCAGCAGCGCGTTAGCGGGGGGTACCTACAATGAGCAGTTCTTC.

This clonotype has at least ten counts. The V and J genes are TRBV7-6 and TRBJ2-3, with 9 bases that match TRBD2. The CDR3 is made up of 15 amino acids. In germline, CDR1 is SGHVS, CDR2 FNYEAQ. Trimming at V came to 1 base and at J to 6 bases, leaving 5 bases not matched to a gene. CDR3 loop: CASSLGTSAQDTQYF. CDR3 nucleotides: TGTGCCAGCAGCTTAGGGACTAGCGCTCAGGATACGCAGTATTTT.

There are a few counts of this clonotype. V usage is TRBV6-6 and J usage is TRBJ2-5, with a possible D match to TRBD2 (6 bases). Germline-derived CDR1 and CDR2 are MNHNY and SVGAGI (reference sequence). Between the trimmed V and J ends, which lost 5 bases and 2 bases, there was a span of 15 bases. The CDR3 is 15 amino acids. CDR3 protein: CASSDFRGAQETQYF. The CDR3 coding sequence is TGTGCCAGCAGTGACTTCCGCGGGGCGCAAGAGACCCAGTACTTC.

This clonotype is a singleton in its sample. The gene calls are TRBV6-2 or TRBV6-3 and TRBJ2-5, with 10 bases aligning to TRBD1. Trimming removed 2 bases from V and 7 bases from J; junction bases left unmatched: 10. Germline loops: CDR1 MNHEY, CDR2 SVGEGT. The CDR3 runs to 16 residues. The CDR3 loop reads CASSYRQGAKIGTQYF. The CDR3 DNA reads TGTGCCAGCAGTTACCGACAGGGGGCGAAGATTGGGACCCAGTACTTC.

This clonotype was picked up a small number of times. This sequence joins TRBV19 and TRBJ1-4; the match to TRBD1 covers 9 bases. With V trimmed by 3 bases and J by 3 bases, 8 bases remained unmatched. CDR3 length: 17 residues. Germline values: CDR1 LNHDA, CDR2 SQIVND (reference sequence). The CDR3 coding sequence is TGTGCCAGTAGTATCGACAGGGGGTCTAAAGCTAATGAAAAACTGTTTTTT. Protein: CASSIDRGSKANEKLFF.

This chain links TRBV14 with TRBJ2-3; 9 nucleotides agree with TRBD1. Germline assignment: CDR1 SGHDN and CDR2 FVKESK. The V gene end was trimmed by 2 bases and the J gene end by 5 bases; junction bases not matched to a gene: 5. CDR3 size: 15 residues. The CDR3 protein is CASSQLQGAGDTQYF. The CDR3 region has the DNA TGTGCCAGCAGCCAATTACAGGGGGCAGGAGATACGCAGTATTTT.